Given below is one T cell receptor (beta chain) in context. Its antigen remains unidentified. This sample is drawn from a study of cytomegalovirus exposure and HLA in healthy donors. Findings and caveats of the study: The later analysis indicated that the majority of CMV-associated TCR beta chains appeared HLA-restricted. Sequencing probably produced one cluster of sequence variants that were highly shared. In vitro confirmation showed three CMV-associated chains to be CMV antigen specific. A later analysis revealed that TCR association rates differed between HLA loci, peaking at DRB1 and bottoming out at HLA-C.

13 Jbeta primers and 60 Vbeta primers were used for the PCR. This table comes from immunoSEQ multiplex PCR, and its TCRdb copy is limited to in-frame clones, with some not included. This table holds roughly 200,000 clones, 77% found once. This CDR3 is built from 12 residues. Germline CDR1 is MDHEN and CDR2 is SYDVKM. The V and J ends lost 2 bases and 8 bases respectively, with 9 bases between them. The clonotype was recovered from a woman aged 55-69 years in good health and CMV-seropositive. The chain recombines TRBV28 with TRBJ1-1; D may be TRBD1 (6 bases). The sample taken for sequencing was PBMCs. This CDR3 is CASSLNRAEAFF. CDR3 sequence (DNA): TGTGCCAGCAGTTTAAACAGGGCGGAAGCTTTCTTT.